The 15 T cell receptor beta chains presented below share a single source sample, sequenced in a study of graft-versus-host responses after intestinal transplantation. This table comes from immunoSEQ multiplex PCR, and its TCRdb copy is limited to in-frame clones, with some not included. Here the sample spans around 37,000 clones, roughly 90% being singletons. Intraepithelial and lamina propria lymphocytes were isolated from graft specimens. The specimen comprised ileum tissue, sampled around seven months after intestinal transplant. These TCRs come from a human patient who received an intestinal transplant, so some T cells may come from the graft donor.

The rearrangement joins TRBV12-1 to TRBJ2-5; TRBD2 is taken as the D call from the table, unchecked against the DNA. TRBV12-1 is designated a pseudogene. The CDR3 has 18 residues. CDR3 amino acids: CASSPPPFSGLAEETQYF. CDR3 bases: TGTGCCAGCAGCCCGCCTCCCTTCTCGGGACTAGCTGAAGAGACCCAGTACTTC.

The sample holds one count of this clone. The chain combines TRBV6-5 with TRBJ2-7, with D possibly matching TRBD2 (5 bases). Trimming shortened V by 6 bases and J by 9 bases, and 24 bases separated the two germline ends. The length of the CDR3 is 15 residues. The germline V gene encodes CDR1 MNHEY and CDR2 SVGAGI. CDR3 coding DNA: TGTGCCAGCAGCCGTACACTAGGACCCGATTCGGCGCAGTACTTC. Translated: CASSRTLGPDSAQYF.

This clone has more than one count but fewer than ten. The chain combines TRBV13 with TRBJ2-5, with TRBD2 matching 10 bases. CDR3 size: 16 residues. V lost 3 bases and J lost 4; bases outside the gene matches: 8. CDR1 PRHDT and CDR2 FYEKMQ come from the germline V gene (reference sequence). CDR3 protein: CASSFGSGGALETQYF. Written as DNA, the CDR3 is TGTGCCAGCAGCTTTGGGAGCGGGGGGGCCCTAGAGACCCAGTACTTC.

CDR3 loop: CASSSDPYVYEQYF. The DNA of the CDR3 is TGTGCCAGCAGTTCCGACCCATACGTGTACGAGCAGTACTTC. The chain joins TRBV6-1 to TRBJ2-7; D not certain. Germline assignment: CDR1 MNHNS and CDR2 SASEGT. The CDR3 runs 14 residues. V gave up 5 bases and J gave up 4 bases, with 15 bases separating them.

The chain uses TRBV4-1 and TRBJ1-5, with D unresolved. From germline, CDR1 is MGHRA and CDR2 YSYEKL. The length of the CDR3 is 16 residues. The ends were cut back, 0 bases at V and 6 bases at J, with 15 bases in the middle. The DNA for the CDR3 is TGCGCCAGCAGCCAAGAACCCCGGACTTCAGGTCAGCCCCAGCATTTT. It codes for CASSQEPRTSGQPQHF.

The sample holds one count of this clone. The CDR3 DNA sequence: TGTGCCAGCAGTTACAAATGGAACACTGAAGCTTTCTTT. It specifies CASSYKWNTEAFF. The rearrangement links TRBV6-6 to TRBJ1-1; D uncertain. CDR1 MNHNY and CDR2 SVGAGI come from the germline V gene (reference sequence). The CDR3 contains 13 residues. Deletions cut 2 bases from V and 1 base from J, with 5 bases between.

The chain combines TRBV28 with TRBJ1-2; weak D call: TRBD1 (5 bases). Germline assignment: CDR1 MDHEN and CDR2 SYDVKM. V shed 3 bases and J shed 1 base, with 12 bases lying between them. The CDR3 contains 15 residues. CDR3 sequence (DNA): TGTGCCAGCAGTTTCGCAGGGAGCCTTAACTATGGCTACACCTTC. It specifies CASSFAGSLNYGYTF.

The CDR3 bases are TGTGCCAGCAGTGAAGGACAGGCTTACACTGAAGCTTTCTTT. Residues: CASSEGQAYTEAFF. The V gene is TRBV6-1, the J gene TRBJ1-1; the D gene is possibly TRBD1 (6 bases). This CDR3 contains 14 residues. Germline lookup yields CDR1 MNHNS and CDR2 SASEGT. V gave up 1 base and J gave up 3 bases, with 9 bases separating them.

The rearrangement uses TRBV19 and TRBJ1-2; 9 bases are shared with TRBD1. V lost 6 bases and J lost 3; bases outside the gene matches: 2. Germline loops: CDR1 LNHDA, CDR2 SQIVND (reference sequence). The CDR3 is made up of 13 amino acids. In nucleotides, the CDR3 is TGTGCCAGTAGCGACAGGGGGGACTATGGCTACACCTTC. Protein: CASSDRGDYGYTF. The entire variable domain, with the rest obtained from reference TRBV19 and TRBJ1-2, is as follows: DGGITQSPKYLFRKEGQNVTLSCEQNLNHDAMYWYRQDPGQGLRLIYYSQIVNDFQKGDIAEGYSVSREKKESFPLTVTSAQKNPTAFYLCASSDRGDYGYTFGSGTRLTVV.

A remark on this clone: At one end the junction does not follow the germline gene, possibly because of a read error. The chain is built from TRBV27 and TRBJ2-3; 16 nucleotides agree with TRBD2. The CDR3 is 16 amino acids. Germline loops: CDR1 MNHEY, CDR2 SMNVEV (reference sequence). CDR3 amino acids: CAGSISGLAGGHTQYF. CDR3 DNA sequence: TGTGCCGGCAGTATCTCGGGACTAGCGGGAGGGCATACGCAGTATTTT.

CDR3 coding DNA: TGTGCCAGCAGCCATCTCACCGGGGAGCTGTTTTTT. Its translation: CASSHLTGELFF. The chain combines TRBV11-2 with TRBJ2-2; D unresolved. The V end lost 5 bases, the J end lost 4 bases, and 5 bases lay between the germline ends. The CDR3 has 12 amino acids. CDR1 and CDR2 (germline): SGHAT, FQNNGV. The whole variable domain, filled in from reference TRBV11-2 and TRBJ2-2, reads EAGVAQSPRYKIIEKRQSVAFWCNPISGHATLYWYQQILGQGPKLLIQFQNNGVVDDSQLPKDRFSAERLKGVDSTLKIQPAKLEDSAVYLCASSHLTGELFFGEGSRLTVL.

This chain links TRBV28 with TRBJ2-7, with 7 bases fitting TRBD2. The germline CDR1 and CDR2 sequences are MDHEN and SYDVKM. Trimming removed 8 bases from V and 7 bases from J; junction bases left unmatched: 8. CDR3 length equals 12 residues. This CDR3 reads CASWGGPGEQYF. CDR3 nucleotide sequence: TGTGCCAGCTGGGGGGGACCCGGGGAGCAGTACTTC.

The chain combines TRBV7-7 with TRBJ2-3; D call uncertain. There are 15 residues in the CDR3. V was shortened by 3 bases and J by 5 bases, with 15 bases between the two germline ends. Germline values: CDR1 SSHAT, CDR2 FNYEAQ (reference sequence). The CDR3, as DNA: TGTGCCAGCAGCTTTTCGGCAGGTGCGGTAGATACGCAGTATTTT. It is translated as CASSFSAGAVDTQYF.

The CDR3 sequence is CATSTQGAPNEKLFF. In DNA form, the CDR3 reads TGTGCCACCAGCACACAGGGGGCGCCTAATGAAAAACTGTTTTTT. This chain joins TRBV15 and TRBJ1-4, with TRBD1 matching over 9 bases. The junction had 3 bases not matched to a gene; V was cut back by 4 bases and J by 3 bases. The CDR3 loop spans 15 amino acids. The germline gives CDR1 LNHNV, CDR2 YYDKDF (reference sequence). Complete variable domain (other parts from reference TRBV15 and TRBJ1-4): DAMVIQNPRYQVTQFGKPVTLSCSQTLNHNVMYWYQQKSSQAPKLLFHYYDKDFNNEADTPDNFQSRRPNTSFCFLDIRSPGLGDTAMYLCATSTQGAPNEKLFFGSGTQLSVL.

The V call is TRBV6-5, the J call TRBJ1-1; the D is unclear. Germline values: CDR1 MNHEY, CDR2 SVGAGI. CDR3 length: 13 amino acids. V lost 9 bases and J 4 bases, leaving 15 bases between the germline ends. CDR3 nucleotides: TGTGCCAGTACTCGAACCCGGACCACTGAAGCTTTCTTT. Translated: CASTRTRTTEAFF.